This T cell receptor (beta chain) came from a study of shared clonotypes between healthy human individuals (dated by TCRdb to 2018 to 2021). Context from the whole study: A few men and a couple of women, aged 18 to 49 years, made up the cohort. For each donor, CD4 naive and CD4 memory were each given three plates, CD8 naive was given two plates, and CD8 memory was given one plate. The study deeply sequenced blood TCR repertoires of about 5 healthy adults to estimate repertoire size and the extent of clonotype sharing between individuals. To increase sequencing depth and limit assay-specific biases, different laboratories used diverse techniques to prepare libraries and sequence TCR repertoires. Each donor's leukapheresis produced roughly between roughly 0.85 and 9.5 billion PBMCs. Beyond this particular receptor, the publication reports: Based on pairwise subsampling, the degree of clonotype sharing among donors was expected to be affected by sequencing depth. Only blood was sampled, and tissue TCR repertoires likely differ from those in blood. Sharing across several donors was observed for 5% to 6.5% of naive CD4, over 3% of naive CD8, 2% to 2.5% of memory CD4, and roughly 0.43% of memory CD8 clonotypes. Because the study included a small number of donors, the genetic and exposure-history diversity represented was limited. Clonotypes shared by all four sorted-subset donors showed higher generation probabilities than non-shared clonotypes. Larger estimated clonotype richness was generally found for naive subsets than for memory subsets. Even with the large sequencing depth, rarefaction of the sorted-subset datasets indicated that sequencing was incomplete.

Remarks on this clone: Its antigen is currently not known. One base away there is no much larger clone; base qualities are not given.

From a lookup of the germline V gene, CDR1 and CDR2 are LGHNA and YSLEER. The V and J ends are trimmed by 0 bases and 0 bases, leaving 8 bases between them. The CDR3 starts with the cysteine, ends with the phenylalanine, and has 15 residues. The only DNA kept is the CDR3, 45 bases in frame from the first base. Healthy HIV-negative adults with no recently reported acute infections or vaccinations were included as donors. Only Caucasian adults living in Nashville, Tennessee, USA were represented among the donors. CD4+ T cells were enriched by magnetic negative selection; naive cells were then positively selected on CD45RA, and the negative fraction formed the memory subset. Blood was obtained by leukapheresis, after which PBMCs were separated by Ficoll-Histopaque density gradient centrifugation and cryopreserved in liquid nitrogen vapor phase. Purity and quantity of every magnetically sorted T cell population were checked by analytical flow cytometry. Genomic DNA was isolated from each sorted fraction and quantified by UV absorbance on a Nanodrop 2000c.

Using the deep immunoSEQ assay, multiplex PCR amplified TCR CDR3 regions from genomic DNA. Extracted genomic DNA from each cell subset was spread evenly across all wells of several immunoSEQ 96-well plates, with each plate serving as a replicate. For sorted subsets, roughly 190 ng of genomic DNA, equivalent to about 30,000 T cell genomes, went into each replicate PCR. Purified libraries were quantified with a Qubit 3.0 fluorometer, sized on a Bioanalyzer 2100, and re-quantified with the KAPA Library Quantification kit. A separate single-read 150-cycle Illumina NextSeq 550 flow cell was used to sequence each immunoSEQ 96-well plate. From the authors' description of their analysis: The immunoSEQ output contained only junctional sequences without quality scores, so filtering could not match that applied to full-length reads. To assign V/J genes and CDR3, sequences were annotated against IMGT germline references using PyIR, a Python wrapper for IgBLAST v1.9. Reads were filtered out if the reads had weak V/J assignments (E-value above 1e-6), no CDR3, stop codons, out-of-frame junctions, or ambiguous translated residues. V3J clonotypes were defined as sequences sharing the same inferred V gene, J gene, and CDR3 amino acid sequence. The percentage overlap between two repertoires was calculated by dividing the number of shared unique clonotypes by the size of the smaller repertoire. Three approaches were used to assess repertoire richness: RTK rarefaction, the Chao1 estimator, and Recon v2.1 estimates of unobserved clonotypes. Generation probabilities were computed with OLGA for all TCRbeta clonotypes obtained by the gDNA method from a few donors. TCRdb stores this immuneACCESS table with in-frame sequences only. Part of the clones is absent; in the studies checked, under half of the shortfall reflects unresolved V genes, and no reason is known for the rest. Clonal size and the V and J genes are those of that table, whereas D and trimming came from the DNA. The sample table holds 1 million to 1.2 million clones, of which 60% to 80% were seen once. In total, the top ten clones hold 0.7% to 0.95% of the sample.

The receptor chain draws on TRBV4-3 and TRBJ1-1; the D gene is not confidently resolved. The sequence was collected from a man aged 18-30 years in good health. Some clones in this sample may be carry-over from other donors' samples. The sequenced material came from memory CD4+ T cells from PBMCs. This sample's cell subset or site label indicates: CD45RA-negative fraction. The DNA reads TGCGCCAGCAGCCAAGAGCGGGCTTTGAACACTGAAGCTTTCTTT. Its protein is CASSQERALNTEAFF.